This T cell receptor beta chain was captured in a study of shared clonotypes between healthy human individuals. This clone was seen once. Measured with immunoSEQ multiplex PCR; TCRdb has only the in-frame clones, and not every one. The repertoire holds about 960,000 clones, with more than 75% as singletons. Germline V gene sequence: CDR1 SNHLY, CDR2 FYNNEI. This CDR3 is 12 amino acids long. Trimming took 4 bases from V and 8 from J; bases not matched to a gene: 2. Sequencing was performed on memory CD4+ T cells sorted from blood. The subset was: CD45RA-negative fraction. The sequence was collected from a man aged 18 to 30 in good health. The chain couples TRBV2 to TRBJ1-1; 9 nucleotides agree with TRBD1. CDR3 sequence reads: CASSGDRAEAFF. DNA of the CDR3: TGTGCCAGCAGTGGGGACAGGGCCGAAGCTTTCTTT.